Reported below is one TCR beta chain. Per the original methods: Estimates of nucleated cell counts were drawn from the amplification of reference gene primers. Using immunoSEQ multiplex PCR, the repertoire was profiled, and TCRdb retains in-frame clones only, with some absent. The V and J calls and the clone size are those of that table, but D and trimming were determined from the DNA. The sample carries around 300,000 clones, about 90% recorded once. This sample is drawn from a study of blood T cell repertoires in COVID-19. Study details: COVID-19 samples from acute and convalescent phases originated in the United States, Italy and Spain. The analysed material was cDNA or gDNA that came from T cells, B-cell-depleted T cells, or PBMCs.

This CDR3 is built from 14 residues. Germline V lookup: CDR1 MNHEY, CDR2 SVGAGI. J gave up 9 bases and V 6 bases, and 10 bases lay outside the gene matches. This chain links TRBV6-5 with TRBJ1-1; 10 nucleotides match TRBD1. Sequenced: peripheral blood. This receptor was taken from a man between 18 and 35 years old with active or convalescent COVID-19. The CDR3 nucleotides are TGTGCCAGCAGGGGGACAGGGGACCATCTAAAAGCTTTCTTT. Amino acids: CASRGTGDHLKAFF.